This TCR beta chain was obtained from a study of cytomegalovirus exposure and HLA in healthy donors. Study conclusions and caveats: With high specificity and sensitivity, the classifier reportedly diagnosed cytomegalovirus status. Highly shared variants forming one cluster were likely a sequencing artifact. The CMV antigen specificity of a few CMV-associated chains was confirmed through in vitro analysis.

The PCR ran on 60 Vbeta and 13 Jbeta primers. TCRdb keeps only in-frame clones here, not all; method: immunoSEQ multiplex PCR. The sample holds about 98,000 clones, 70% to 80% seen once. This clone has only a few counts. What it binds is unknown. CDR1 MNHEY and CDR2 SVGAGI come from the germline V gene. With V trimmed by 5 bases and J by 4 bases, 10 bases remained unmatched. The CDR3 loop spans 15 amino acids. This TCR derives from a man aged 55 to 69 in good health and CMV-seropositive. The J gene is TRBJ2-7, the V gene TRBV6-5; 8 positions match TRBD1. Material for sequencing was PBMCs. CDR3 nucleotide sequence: TGTGCCAGCAGTACTTGGACAGGGTCTGGGTACGAGCAGTACTTC. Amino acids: CASSTWTGSGYEQYF.